These T cell receptor beta chains were read from a single sample in a study of T cells in tumors after PD-1 blockade. TCRdb keeps only in-frame clones here, not all; method: immunoSEQ multiplex PCR. The sample lists about 16,000 clones; about 80% were seen once. The sample in question was PBMCs, obtained after anti-PD-1 treatment. Receptor source: a human donor with basal cell carcinoma. Each CDR3 is given with its conserved first and last residue. Each record gives: D gene, J gene, V gene, clone size, CDR3 protein, CDR3 DNA. A D gene is named only where the DNA matches it firmly. Clone size is shown for a subset of rows, as once, few, many or a class of expanded clone.

TRBD1	TRBJ2-7	TRBV28	-	CASRSSQGNYEQYF	TGTGCCAGCAGGTCCTCACAGGGGAACTACGAGCAGTACTTC
-	TRBJ2-2	TRBV5-1	-	CASSRRLSTGELFF	TGCGCCAGCAGCCGGAGACTATCCACCGGGGAGCTGTTTTTT
-	TRBJ1-3	TRBV10-2	-	CATGVDGNTIYF	TGCGCCACAGGGGTTGATGGAAACACCATATATTTT
TRBD2	TRBJ2-1	TRBV25-1	-	CASSDRSGNAYNEQFF	TGTGCCAGCAGTGATCGTAGCGGGAATGCCTACAATGAGCAGTTCTTC
-	TRBJ2-3	TRBV18	-	CASSPTKRDTQYF	TGTGCCAGCTCACCGACGAAGCGAGATACGCAGTATTTT
TRBD2	TRBJ2-5	TRBV6-5	-	CASSYSRGGTAETQYF	TGTGCCAGCAGTTACTCGCGGGGGGGCACTGCAGAGACCCAGTACTTC
TRBD1	TRBJ1-2	TRBV10-3	-	CAISAPGQYYGYTF	TGTGCCATCAGTGCGCCGGGACAGTACTATGGCTACACCTTC
-	TRBJ1-3	TRBV4-2	-	CASSQGLEGGNTIYF	TGTGCCAGCAGCCAAGGCCTGGAGGGAGGAAACACCATATATTTT
TRBD1	TRBJ1-4	TRBV28	once	CASIKQGALEKLFF	TGTGCCAGCATCAAACAGGGGGCTCTCGAAAAACTGTTTTTT
-	TRBJ2-1	TRBV1	-	CTSSQPARSYNEQFF	TGCACCAGCAGCCAACCGGCTCGTTCCTACAATGAGCAGTTCTTC
-	TRBJ2-1	TRBV9	-	CASSVVSAPQNEQFF	TGTGCCAGCAGCGTCGTTAGCGCCCCCCAGAATGAGCAGTTCTTC
TRBD2	TRBJ2-3	TRBV7-2	-	CASSLEGRGGTDTQYF	TGTGCCAGCAGCTTAGAGGGTCGGGGGGGCACAGATACGCAGTATTTT
-	TRBJ2-2	TRBV2	-	CASSEDSGLNTGELFF	TGTGCCAGCAGTGAAGATAGCGGCTTGAACACCGGGGAGCTGTTTTTT
-	TRBJ2-1	TRBV2	-	CASSYGGARLGSSYNEQFF	TGTGCCAGCAGTTATGGGGGGGCGCGGTTGGGGAGCTCCTACAATGAGCAGTTCTTC
TRBD1	TRBJ2-2	TRBV28	-	CASFPRGQGKTGELFF	TGTGCCAGCTTCCCCAGGGGACAGGGGAAGACCGGGGAGCTGTTTTTT
TRBD2	TRBJ2-1	TRBV9	-	CACCYGGAGVGSSYNEQFF	TGTGCCTGCTGTTACGGGGGGGCGGGGGTGGGGAGCTCCTACAATGAGCAGTTCTTC
-	TRBJ2-3	TRBV6-5	-	CASTGEWGNTDTQYF	TGTGCCAGCACTGGAGAGTGGGGCAACACAGATACGCAGTATTTT
-	TRBJ2-3	TRBV3-1/TRBV3-2	-	CASSQGLVGTDTQYF	TGTGCCAGCAGCCAGGGGCTAGTCGGCACAGATACGCAGTATTTT
-	TRBJ2-1	TRBV29-1	-	CSVFGAVYNEQFF	TGCAGCGTTTTTGGAGCTGTCTACAATGAGCAGTTCTTC
TRBD2	TRBJ2-2	TRBV2	-	CASSWTSGSAGELFF	TGTGCCAGCAGTTGGACTAGCGGGAGCGCCGGGGAGCTGTTTTTT
-	TRBJ1-4	TRBV4-3	-	CASSRSDNEKLFF	TGCGCCAGCAGCCGAAGTGATAATGAAAAACTGTTTTTT
TRBD2	TRBJ2-2	TRBV2	-	CASSDQGRGVLFF	TGTGCCAGCAGTGATCAGGGGCGGGGGGTGCTGTTTTTT
-	TRBJ1-2	TRBV6-5	-	CASSIAPGPDYGYTF	TGTGCCAGCAGTATAGCGCCGGGACCTGACTATGGCTACACCTTC
-	TRBJ1-2	TRBV7-9	-	CASSLLGPNYGYTF	TGTGCCAGCAGCCTATTGGGGCCGAACTATGGCTACACCTTC
-	TRBJ2-7	TRBV6-1	-	CASSEMAYEQYF	TGTGCCAGCAGTGAAATGGCCTACGAGCAGTACTTC
-	TRBJ1-4	TRBV5-4	-	CASSRSGRLNEKLFF	TGTGCCAGCAGCCGTAGTGGGAGACTAAATGAAAAACTGTTTTTT
-	TRBJ1-3	TRBV3-1/TRBV3-2	-	CASSPDGVSGNTIYF	TGTGCCAGCAGCCCGGATGGGGTTTCTGGAAACACCATATATTTT
TRBD1	TRBJ1-2	TRBV3-1/TRBV3-2	-	CASSSTGSYGYTF	TGTGCCAGCAGCTCGACAGGGTCCTATGGCTACACCTTC
-	TRBJ1-2	TRBV5-6	-	CASSLYLADLYGYTF	TGTGCCAGCAGCCTTTACCTGGCGGACCTGTATGGCTACACCTTC
-	TRBJ1-3	TRBV18	-	CASSPPVRDTIYF	TGTGCCAGCTCACCACCGGTTAGGGACACCATATATTTT
-	TRBJ2-5	TRBV18	-	CASSPGVPETQYF	TGTGCCAGCTCACCCGGTGTTCCGGAGACCCAGTACTTC
TRBD1	TRBJ1-6	TRBV7-9	few	CASSFYRDRYNSPLHF	TGTGCCAGCAGCTTTTACCGGGACAGATATAATTCACCCCTCCACTTT
-	TRBJ2-5	TRBV2	-	CASSEALLGETQYF	TGTGCCAGCAGTGAAGCGTTGCTCGGTGAGACCCAGTACTTC
TRBD2	TRBJ2-1	TRBV10-3	-	CAISEASGAAYNEQFF	TGTGCCATCAGTGAGGCTAGCGGGGCCGCCTACAATGAGCAGTTCTTC
-	TRBJ2-5	TRBV27	-	CASSSTTFAQETQYF	TGTGCCAGCAGTTCAACCACCTTCGCCCAAGAGACCCAGTACTTC
TRBD2	TRBJ2-3	TRBV4-2	-	CASSQLRAGVTDTQYF	TGTGCCAGCAGCCAACTTCGAGCGGGGGTCACAGATACGCAGTATTTT
-	TRBJ2-3	TRBV2	-	CASSAPGADTQYF	TGTGCCAGCAGTGCGCCAGGGGCGGATACGCAGTATTTT
TRBD1	TRBJ2-1	TRBV7-9	-	CASSPRTGSSYNEQFF	TGTGCCAGCAGCCCCAGGACAGGTAGCTCCTACAATGAGCAGTTCTTC
TRBD1	TRBJ1-4	TRBV5-4	-	CASSSGTGGEKLFF	TGTGCCAGCAGCTCCGGGACAGGGGGTGAAAAACTGTTTTTT
-	TRBJ2-3	TRBV12-3/TRBV12-4	-	CASSNTDTQYF	TGTGCCAGCAGTAACACAGATACGCAGTATTTT
TRBD2	TRBJ2-1	TRBV6-2/TRBV6-3	-	CASSSLAGLYNEQFF	TGTGCCAGCAGTTCTCTAGCGGGGCTATACAATGAGCAGTTCTTC
TRBD2	TRBJ2-1	TRBV5-1	-	CASSHERPPGGDFLSYNEQFF	TGCGCCAGCAGCCATGAAAGGCCCCCGGGAGGGGATTTCCTCTCCTACAATGAGCAGTTCTTC
-	TRBJ1-3	TRBV19	-	CASSTWTGSPPGNTIYF	TGTGCCAGTAGTACTTGGACCGGGAGCCCCCCTGGAAACACCATATATTTT
-	TRBJ1-2	TRBV7-2	-	CASSLLGGSLVYTF	TGTGCCAGCAGCCTCCTCGGGGGGTCGTTGGTCTACACCTTC
TRBD2	TRBJ2-1	TRBV2	-	CASSDGWAGVGSSYNEQFF	TGTGCCAGCAGTGACGGGTGGGCGGGGGTGGGGAGCTCCTACAATGAGCAGTTCTTC
-	TRBJ2-1	TRBV24-1	-	CATSDPAGWVNEQFF	TGTGCCACCAGTGATCCGGCAGGGTGGGTCAATGAGCAGTTCTTC
TRBD2	TRBJ2-1	TRBV20-1	-	CSASMGLAYNEQFF	TGCAGTGCTAGTATGGGACTAGCCTACAATGAGCAGTTCTTC
TRBD1	TRBJ2-1	TRBV6-4	once	CASSTGTVNEQFF	TGTGCCAGCAGTACCGGGACAGTTAATGAGCAGTTCTTC
-	TRBJ1-2	TRBV19	-	CASSTDSEHGYTF	TGTGCCAGTAGTACGGACAGTGAGCATGGCTACACCTTC
TRBD2	TRBJ2-1	TRBV19	-	CASTHGAGGPYNEQFF	TGTGCCAGTACCCACGGGGCGGGGGGGCCCTACAATGAGCAGTTCTTC
-	TRBJ1-2	TRBV19	-	CASSIDSATSGYGYTF	TGTGCCAGTAGTATAGATTCGGCTACTTCGGGCTATGGCTACACCTTC
TRBD2	TRBJ2-5	TRBV19	-	CASSMTSRETQYF	TGTGCCAGTAGTATGACTAGCCGAGAGACCCAGTACTTC
-	TRBJ1-2	TRBV28	few	CASSLGDSRYTF	TGTGCCAGCAGTTTAGGCGACTCGCGCTACACCTTC
-	TRBJ2-7	TRBV11-3	-	CASSFQGSYEQYF	TGTGCCAGCAGCTTTCAGGGATCCTACGAGCAGTACTTC
-	TRBJ2-3	TRBV27	-	CASSPPWGAGGYDTQYF	TGTGCCAGCAGTCCACCCTGGGGGGCCGGAGGGTATGATACGCAGTATTTT
TRBD2	TRBJ2-3	TRBV7-6	-	CASSLAPAGGTDTQYF	TGTGCCAGCAGCTTAGCGCCAGCGGGGGGCACAGATACGCAGTATTTT
-	TRBJ1-6	TRBV2	-	CASSERRGTDNSPLHF	TGTGCCAGCAGTGAACGTCGGGGCACGGATAATTCACCCCTCCACTTT
-	TRBJ2-5	TRBV18	once	CASSPPMDDRYQETQYF	TGTGCCAGCTCACCACCGATGGACGACAGGTACCAAGAGACCCAGTACTTC
-	TRBJ2-7	TRBV7-2	-	CASSQDRTTSYEQYF	TGTGCCAGCAGCCAAGACAGGACAACCTCCTACGAGCAGTACTTC
TRBD1	TRBJ2-5	TRBV7-2	once	CASSPGQAGQETQYF	TGTGCCAGCAGCCCCGGACAGGCGGGCCAAGAGACCCAGTACTTC